These 18 T cell receptor beta chains originate from one sample sequenced in a study of T-cell reconstitution after alpha-beta-depleted transplantation in children. It was with unique molecular identifiers that the TCRbeta library was prepared. MiXCR, run by TCRdb on the PCR reads, gives a single entry per CDR3 protein. Of 150,000 to 250,000 distinct CDR3 sequences listed, about 14% are singletons. The starting material was PBMCs from the stem cell graft donor, obtained from the stem cell graft. The receptors derive from a human donor who donated a stem cell graft to a child with acute lymphoblastic leukemia.

This clonotype was counted at least ten times. V and J are TRBV28 and TRBJ2-3, with 14 bases matching TRBD2. The germline CDR1 and CDR2 sequences are MDHEN and SYDVKM. The CDR3 runs to 17 residues. The V segment lost 6 bases and the J segment 3 bases; nucleotides outside the gene matches: 8. The CDR3 region is CASSDGTSGSRTDTQYF. For the CDR3, the DNA is TGTGCCAGCAGCGACGGGACTAGCGGGAGTAGAACAGATACGCAGTATTTT.

This clonotype was observed many times. The chain is built from TRBV28 and TRBJ1-2; 9 nucleotides match TRBD1. The CDR3 is 16 amino acids. CDR1 is MDHEN, CDR2 SYDVKM, per germline. V was pared by 5 bases and J by 2 bases, with 9 bases of the junction left unmatched. The CDR3 bases are TGTGCCAGCAGTGGACGGACAGGACAGGGGAACTATGGCTACACCTTC. Amino acid sequence: CASSGRTGQGNYGYTF.

This clonotype was detected ten times or more. The chain has TRBV27 and TRBJ2-7, with 10 bases aligning to TRBD2. The CDR3 is 15 residues long. Germline CDR1 is MNHEY and CDR2 is SMNVEV (reference sequence). The junction had 11 bases not matched to a gene; V was cut back by 5 bases and J by 7 bases. The CDR3 sequence: CASSNPLAGANEQYF. The CDR3 bases are TGTGCCAGCAGTAACCCCCTAGCGGGAGCCAATGAGCAGTACTTC.

Comment on this clonotype: The junction does not match germline at one end; this may be a read error. This chain links TRBV29-1 with TRBJ2-2; maybe TRBD2 (5 bases). Germline CDR1 and CDR2: SQVTM and ANQGSEA. The CDR3 extends over 12 amino acids. CDR3 nucleotides: TGCAGCGTGGAGGTGAACTCCGGGGAGCTGTTTTTT. Translation gives CSVEVNSGELFF.

The table lists this clonotype with a few counts. V and J are TRBV9 and TRBJ1-1; D is unclear. The germline V gene encodes CDR1 SGDLS and CDR2 YYNGEE. There are 13 residues in the CDR3. The V end was cut by 3 bases, the J end by 3 bases, with 9 bases between. DNA of the CDR3: TGTGCCAGCAGCGGTCCCGGGGACACTGAAGCTTTCTTT. This sequence encodes CASSGPGDTEAFF. The full variable domain, with the rest looked up from reference TRBV9 and TRBJ1-1, is DSGVTQTPKHLITATGQRVTLRCSPRSGDLSVYWYQQSLDQGLQFLIQYYNGEERAKGNILERFSAQQFPDLHSELNLSSLELGDSALYFCASSGPGDTEAFFGQGTRLTVV.

In this sample, this clonotype turned up many times. V usage is TRBV5-1 and J usage is TRBJ2-1; D possibly corresponds to TRBD1 (5 bases). The V end was cut by 4 bases, the J end by 4 bases, with 12 bases between. The CDR3 is 14 amino acids. The V gene's germline CDR1 is SGHRS and CDR2 YFSETQ. CDR3 region: CASSTKRGYNEQFF. The CDR3 region has the DNA TGCGCCAGCAGCACCAAAAGGGGTTACAATGAGCAGTTCTTC. The full variable domain, with the rest looked up from reference TRBV5-1 and TRBJ2-1, is KAGVTQTPRYLIKTRGQQVTLSCSPISGHRSVSWYQQTPGQGLQFLFEYFSETQRNKGNFPGRFSGRQFSNSRSEMNVSTLELGDSALYLCASSTKRGYNEQFFGPGTRLTVL.

This clonotype has just a few counts. CDR3 sequence: CASSLLGAALNTEAFF. The CDR3 DNA reads as TGCGCCAGCAGCCTACTAGGGGCAGCCTTGAACACTGAAGCTTTCTTT. The chain recombines TRBV5-1 with TRBJ1-1; weak D call: TRBD1 (5 bases). With 4 bases removed from V and 0 bases from J, the gap between germline ends came to 16 bases. The CDR3 has 16 amino acids. Germline lookup yields CDR1 SGHRS and CDR2 YFSETQ.

This clonotype was observed many times. The chain is built from TRBV28 and TRBJ1-4; tentative D call: TRBD1 (5 bases). V was pared by 4 bases and J by 2 bases, with 14 bases between. CDR3 length equals 16 residues. In germline, CDR1 is MDHEN, CDR2 SYDVKM. DNA of the CDR3: TGTGCCAGCAGTTCAGGGAGTTGGGGGACTAATGAAAAACTGTTTTTT. Its protein is CASSSGSWGTNEKLFF.

This clonotype was seen ten or more times. V gene TRBV6-1 combines with J gene TRBJ2-4, with 12 bases that match TRBD2. The germline CDR1 and CDR2 sequences are MNHNS and SASEGT. The length of the CDR3 is 15 residues. V lost 5 bases and J lost 8; bases outside the gene matches: 7. Written as DNA, the CDR3 is TGTGCCAGCAGTCCTAGCGGGAGGGCTCGGGACATTCAGTACTTC. Amino acid sequence: CASSPSGRARDIQYF.

This clonotype was counted ten times or more. This CDR3 is CASSLVTGRSYNEQFF. CDR3 DNA sequence: TGCGCCAGCAGCTTGGTCACAGGGAGGTCCTACAATGAGCAGTTCTTC. The chain links TRBV5-1 to TRBJ2-1, with D possibly called TRBD1 or TRBD2 (6 bases each). This CDR3 comprises 16 residues. Germline CDR1 and CDR2: SGHRS and YFSETQ. V was cut by 0 bases and J by 1 base, with 11 bases left in between.

This clonotype occurred many times. The chain recombines TRBV20-1 with TRBJ2-3; a possible D gene is TRBD2 (5 bases). The ends were cut back, 6 bases at V and 0 bases at J, with 16 bases in the middle. Germline CDR1 and CDR2: DFQATT and SNEGSKA (reference sequence). This CDR3 has 15 residues. The CDR3, as DNA: TGCAGTGCCAAAAGAGGTCGGACTAGCACAGATACGCAGTATTTT. It specifies CSAKRGRTSTDTQYF.

This clonotype occurred many times. The chain links TRBV10-2 to TRBJ2-2; D gene uncertain. Germline V gene sequence: CDR1 WSHSY, CDR2 SAAADI. V was pared by 3 bases and J by 3 bases, with 14 bases between. The CDR3 loop spans 16 amino acids. The CDR3 sequence: CASSERTLWDTGELFF. The CDR3 coding sequence is TGCGCCAGCAGTGAAAGGACCCTTTGGGACACCGGGGAGCTGTTTTTT.

This clonotype has ten or more counts. The chain uses TRBV7-6 and TRBJ1-5; no firm D call. The CDR3 loop spans 13 amino acids. In germline, CDR1 is SGHVS, CDR2 FNYEAQ. V lost 1 base, J lost 5 bases, and 6 bases lay in between. CDR3 region: CASSLVWDQPQHF. CDR3 sequence (DNA): TGTGCCAGCAGCTTAGTGTGGGATCAGCCCCAGCATTTT.

Regarding this clonotype: This may arise from a read error, as a much more abundant clone is one base away. The chain joins TRBV12-3 or TRBV12-4 to TRBJ1-3; no reliable D call. The CDR3 extends over 14 amino acids. V lost 5 bases, J lost 0 bases, and 8 bases lay in between. The CDR3 protein is CASSMPVSGNTIYF. CDR3 sequence (DNA): TGTGCCAGCAGTATGCCCGTCTCTGGAAACACCATATATTTT.

This clonotype was detected ten times or more. The chain links TRBV5-1 to TRBJ2-3, with no clear D. Germline assignment: CDR1 SGHRS and CDR2 YFSETQ. V was clipped by 2 bases and J by 2 bases, with 9 bases between them. The CDR3 covers 14 residues. The CDR3 DNA sequence: TGCGCCAGCAGCTTTACGGATTCCACAGATACGCAGTATTTT. It codes for CASSFTDSTDTQYF.

The chain combines TRBV5-1 with TRBJ1-1; 8 bases match TRBD1. Germline V gene data show CDR1 as SGHRS and CDR2 as YFSETQ. The CDR3 has 15 residues. Germline trimming cut 3 bases from V and 1 base from J; bases unmatched to any gene: 5. CDR3 amino acids: CASSYDRGTNTEAFF. CDR3 nucleotide sequence: TGCGCCAGCAGCTACGACAGGGGCACGAACACTGAAGCTTTCTTT.

This clonotype was detected ten times or more. This chain uses TRBV7-8 with TRBJ2-5; D uncertain. CDR3 length equals 15 residues. Germline CDR1 and CDR2: SGHVS and FQNEAQ. V lost 0 bases to trimming and J lost 1 base, with 9 bases between them. CDR3 sequence: CASSLAQRVQETQYF. In DNA, the CDR3 is TGTGCCAGCAGCTTAGCGCAGAGAGTCCAAGAGACCCAGTACTTC.

Comment on this clonotype: Possible read error: a much larger clone is one base away. The V call is TRBV5-6, the J call TRBJ2-7, with TRBD2 as a possible D gene (6 bases). The CDR3 has 15 amino acids. CDR1 and CDR2 (germline): SGHDT, YYEEEE. The CDR3 loop reads CAGSPLTRELHEQYF. The DNA for the CDR3 is TGTGCCGGCAGCCCACTAACTCGGGAGCTCCACGAGCAGTACTTC.